A single sample gave rise to the 27 T cell receptor beta chains below, sequenced in a study of molecular identifiers for immune sequencing clone quantification. TCRdb re-called the PCR reads through MiXCR, storing one row per CDR3 protein. The sample holds about 510,000 distinct CDR3 sequences; about 20% are singletons and the top ten take about 0.8%. Sequenced sample: naive CD8+ T cells from blood, with Jurkat cell RNA spiked in. Subset reported: FACS-sorted CD8+CD4-CCR7+CD45RA+ naive T cells. The source is a human donor in good health. Some libraries in this study had Jurkat cell RNA spiked in.

This clonotype was picked up many times. This sequence joins TRBV28 and TRBJ2-7; D might be TRBD1 (6 bases). V lost 5 bases and J lost 2, with 13 bases in between. The CDR3 totals 14 residues. Germline V gene sequence: CDR1 MDHEN, CDR2 SYDVKM. The CDR3 nucleotides read TGTGCCAGCAGTCCGTCCCGGGACACCTACGAGCAGTACTTC. Protein sequence: CASSPSRDTYEQYF.

V gene TRBV11-2 combines with J gene TRBJ1-2; D remains unclear. This CDR3 comprises 14 residues. The germline V gene encodes CDR1 SGHAT and CDR2 FQNNGV. Trimming stripped 1 base from V and 4 bases from J, with 10 bases between. The CDR3 region has the DNA TGTGCCAGCAGCTTAGCCCCCGAGGGCTATGGCTACACCTTC. Amino acids: CASSLAPEGYGYTF.

This clonotype has at least ten counts. This rearrangement joins TRBV4-3 to TRBJ1-1, with D tentatively TRBD1 (5 bases). Germline CDR1 is LGHNA and CDR2 is YSLEER. CDR3 length: 15 residues. V was shortened by 0 bases and J by 5 bases, with 13 bases between the two germline ends. Here the CDR3 reads CASSQEWGGGTEAFF. The CDR3, as DNA: TGCGCCAGCAGCCAAGAATGGGGCGGAGGGACTGAAGCTTTCTTT.

This clonotype occurred many times. V and J are TRBV28 and TRBJ2-3; D perhaps matches TRBD2 (5 bases). The CDR3 consists of 16 residues. Deletions cut 6 bases from V and 0 bases from J, with 16 bases between. Germline values: CDR1 MDHEN, CDR2 SYDVKM. Written as DNA, the CDR3 is TGTGCCAGCAGCCGAGAGGGAACCCCTAGCACAGATACGCAGTATTTT. The encoded protein is CASSREGTPSTDTQYF.

This clonotype has ten or more counts. This chain joins TRBV7-9 and TRBJ2-7; TRBD2 aligns across 9 bases. This CDR3 region has 14 residues. Germline CDR1 SEHNR, CDR2 FQNEAQ (reference sequence). J was trimmed by 8 bases and V by 5 bases; bases with no gene match: 10. Here the CDR3 reads CASSPPPSGIKQYF. The CDR3 DNA reads as TGTGCCAGCAGCCCGCCGCCTAGCGGGATTAAGCAGTACTTC. Complete variable domain (other parts from reference TRBV7-9 and TRBJ2-7): DTGVSQNPRHKITKRGQNVTFRCDPISEHNRLYWYRQTLGQGPEFLTYFQNEAQLEKSRLLSDRFSAERPKGSFSTLEIQRTEQGDSAMYLCASSPPPSGIKQYFGPGTRLTVT.

Regarding this clonotype: A much larger clone sits a single nucleotide away, making a read error possible. V and J are TRBV7-9 and TRBJ2-5; D tentatively fits TRBD1 or TRBD2 (6 bases each). The V gene's germline CDR1 is SEHNR and CDR2 FQNEAQ (reference sequence). The CDR3 is 14 amino acids. The CDR3 region is CASGLGGGEETQYF. Written as DNA, the CDR3 is TGTGCCAGCGGCTTAGGGGGAGGAGAAGAGACCCAGTACTTC.

This clonotype was detected ten times or more. This rearrangement joins TRBV20-1 to TRBJ2-7; D is unresolved. The CDR3 is made up of 13 amino acids. Germline V gene data show CDR1 as DFQATT and CDR2 as SNEGSKA (reference sequence). Deletions cut 2 bases from V and 0 bases from J, with 8 bases between. Here the CDR3 reads CSARFPSSYEQYF. CDR3 nucleotides: TGCAGTGCTAGATTCCCATCCTCCTACGAGCAGTACTTC.

The rearrangement joins TRBV7-2 to TRBJ2-7, with 7 nucleotides matching TRBD2. The CDR3 contains 16 residues. V was pared by 3 bases and J by 3 bases, with 11 bases of the junction left unmatched. The germline gives CDR1 SGHTA, CDR2 FQGNSA. In DNA, the CDR3 is TGTGCCAGCAGCTTCCAGTGGGGGGGATTCATCTACGAGCAGTACTTC. Amino acids: CASSFQWGGFIYEQYF.

The V and J genes are TRBV4-1 and TRBJ2-7; TRBD1 might be the D (5 bases). CDR1 and CDR2 from the germline V gene are MGHRA and YSYEKL. The CDR3 length is 16 residues. The ends were cut back, 1 base at V and 4 bases at J, with 17 bases in the middle. The CDR3 loop is CASSQVRQLGFYEQYF. In DNA form, the CDR3 reads TGCGCCAGCAGCCAAGTCCGACAGCTGGGTTTTTACGAGCAGTACTTC.

The V gene is TRBV9, the J gene TRBJ2-1; TRBD2 agrees at 13 bases. V trimming: 0 bases; J trimming: 2 bases; junction bases outside the gene matches: 17. CDR1 SGDLS and CDR2 YYNGEE come from the germline V gene. This CDR3 comprises 22 residues. In DNA form, the CDR3 reads TGTGCCAGCAGCGTAGCCCCCGTCCCTCGACTAGCGGGAGGAGGACCCTACAATGAGCAGTTCTTC. Translation gives CASSVAPVPRLAGGGPYNEQFF.

The chain has TRBV12-3 or TRBV12-4 and TRBJ2-7; D ambiguous. The ends were cut back, 4 bases at V and 2 bases at J, with 12 bases in the middle. The CDR3 runs to 14 residues. The CDR3 protein is CASSWRTAPYEQYF. In DNA form, the CDR3 reads TGTGCCAGCAGTTGGCGTACGGCCCCCTACGAGCAGTACTTC.

The chain is built from TRBV27 and TRBJ2-7, with a tentative D call TRBD1 (7 bases). Germline V gene data show CDR1 as MNHEY and CDR2 as SMNVEV (reference sequence). CDR3 length equals 17 residues. V shed 4 bases and J shed 4 bases, with 23 bases lying between them. The CDR3 here is CASSSYANGGGRYEQYF. The CDR3 region has the DNA TGTGCCAGCAGTTCGTACGCAAACGGAGGGGGCAGGTACGAGCAGTACTTC.

This clonotype was found many times. The chain recombines TRBV7-2 with TRBJ2-3; D not resolved. The length of the CDR3 is 15 residues. V lost 5 bases and J 4 bases, leaving 16 bases between the germline ends. Germline lookup yields CDR1 SGHTA and CDR2 FQGNSA. In DNA form, the CDR3 reads TGTGCCAGCAGCCAAACTTCACCAATCTCAGATACGCAGTATTTT. It yields the protein CASSQTSPISDTQYF.

This clonotype occurred a few times. This rearrangement joins TRBV20-1 to TRBJ2-1; 10 nucleotides line up with TRBD2. V dropped 2 bases and J dropped 8; count of bases not matched to a gene: 9. Germline V lookup: CDR1 DFQATT, CDR2 SNEGSKA (reference sequence). The CDR3 is made up of 15 amino acids. The CDR3 reads CSARMLAGDLDEQFF. CDR3 DNA sequence: TGCAGTGCTAGAATGCTAGCGGGAGATCTCGATGAGCAGTTCTTC.

A remark on this clonotype: Possible read error: a much larger clone is one base away. This chain connects TRBV29-1 to TRBJ1-3, with 9 bases identical to TRBD1. Germline-derived CDR1 and CDR2 are SQVTM and ANQGSEA. This CDR3 has 19 amino acids. Trimming at V came to 2 bases and at J to 2 bases, leaving 16 bases not matched to a gene. Written as DNA, the CDR3 is TGCAGCGTTGAAATGGACAGGGGATTTGGGGTCGGCGCTGGAAACACCATATATTTT. Protein: CSVEMDRGFGVGAGNTIYF.

On this clonotype itself: With a much larger clone just one base away, this may be a read error. The V call is TRBV19, the J call TRBJ2-7; D tentatively reads TRBD1 or TRBD2 (5 bases each). This CDR3 has 16 amino acids. Germline V gene data show CDR1 as LNHDA and CDR2 as SQIVND (reference sequence). The DNA for the CDR3 is TGTGCCAGTAGTGGAGGCATGGGACGGAATTCCTACGAGCGGTACTTC. Protein sequence: CASSGGMGRNSYERYF.

The J gene is TRBJ2-1, the V gene TRBV20-1, with 12 bases fitting TRBD2. From germline, CDR1 is DFQATT and CDR2 SNEGSKA (reference sequence). The junction had 7 bases not matched to a gene; V was cut back by 6 bases and J by 4 bases. The CDR3 length is 15 residues. The CDR3 DNA is TGCAGTGCAAAAACTCTAGCGGGGGGGTACAATGAGCAGTTCTTC. Residues: CSAKTLAGGYNEQFF.

In this sample, this clonotype turned up a few times. The gene calls are TRBV20-1 and TRBJ1-2, with D maybe TRBD1 (5 bases). The CDR3 runs 14 residues. Trimming removed 6 bases at V and 2 bases at J, with 16 bases between. Germline-derived CDR1 and CDR2 are DFQATT and SNEGSKA (reference sequence). This CDR3 is CSAQSRRENYGYTF. DNA of the CDR3: TGCAGTGCACAGTCGCGCAGGGAAAACTATGGCTACACCTTC.

This clonotype was seen a handful of times. The chain employs TRBV6-5 and TRBJ2-7; unclear D gene. Trimming left V 10 bases short and J 0 bases short, with 13 bases between. Germline CDR1 is MNHEY and CDR2 is SVGAGI. The CDR3 is 13 residues long. The CDR3 region is CATRQRSSYEQYF. CDR3 nucleotide sequence: TGTGCCACCCGACAAAGGAGCTCCTACGAGCAGTACTTC.

This clonotype was observed at least ten times. The chain joins TRBV19 to TRBJ2-7, with 7 bases lining up with TRBD1. The trim removed 5 bases at V and 3 bases at J, leaving 10 bases unmatched. Germline lookup yields CDR1 LNHDA and CDR2 SQIVND (reference sequence). The CDR3 contains 15 residues. The CDR3 nucleotides read TGTGCCAGTAGTTCTGGGACAGCGCCGATCTACGAGCAGTACTTC. The encoded protein is CASSSGTAPIYEQYF.

A note on this clonotype: A much larger clone lies one base from this, so it may be a read error. This CDR3 is missing its conserved last phenylalanine or tryptophan, likely due to a read error. J is TRBJ2-1 and V is TRBV7-2; TRBD2 agrees at 12 bases. CDR1 is SGHTA, CDR2 FQGNSA, per germline. The J segment lost 4 bases and the V segment lost 3 bases, leaving 4 bases of the junction unmatched. The CDR3 runs 16 residues. The CDR3 coding sequence is TGTGCCAGCAGCTTCCGACTAGCGGGAGATTACAATGAGCAGTTCCTC. It specifies CASSFRLAGDYNEQFL.

With respect to this clonotype: A much larger clone lies a single base off, so this may be a read error. The rearrangement uses TRBV6-6 and TRBJ2-3; D remains unclear. Germline-derived CDR1 and CDR2 are MNHNY and SVGAGI (reference sequence). With 6 bases removed from V and 1 base from J, the gap between germline ends came to 14 bases. This CDR3 region has 15 residues. The CDR3 nucleotides read TGTGCCAGCAGCCCTCTCCACCCTGGCACAGATACGCAGTATTTT. It translates to CASSPLHPGTDTQYF.

A remark on this clonotype: A much larger clone is a single base away; this may be a read error. This CDR3 is missing its conserved last phenylalanine or tryptophan, likely due to a read error. The CDR3, as DNA: TGCGCCAGCAGCCAAGATGGACAGTCTATGAACACTGAAGCTTTCCTT. Translation: CASSQDGQSMNTEAFL. J is TRBJ1-1 and V is TRBV4-1, with D possibly being TRBD1 (6 bases). Trimming shortened V by 0 bases and J by 0 bases, and 11 bases separated the two germline ends. There are 16 residues in the CDR3. CDR1 is MGHRA and CDR2 is YSYEKL in the germline V gene.

This clonotype was seen repeatedly, ten times or more. The chain recombines TRBV4-2 with TRBJ2-3; TRBD1 matches 7 bases. CDR1 LGHNA and CDR2 YNFKEQ come from the germline V gene. With 1 base clipped from V and 6 bases from J, the junction kept 4 bases outside the gene matches. The CDR3 covers 14 residues. The CDR3 sequence is CASSQGQGSDTQYF. The CDR3 nucleotides read TGTGCCAGCAGCCAAGGACAGGGATCGGATACGCAGTATTTT.

To note about this clonotype: A much more abundant neighbour one base away suggests this may be a read error. This chain connects TRBV7-9 to TRBJ2-3; 9 bases line up with TRBD2. The CDR3 covers 16 residues. Trimming cost V 5 bases and J 8 bases; bases outside gene matches: 14. Germline V gene data show CDR1 as SEHNR and CDR2 as FQNEAQ (reference sequence). CDR3 DNA: TGTGCCAGCAGCCTGCGGGTAGCGGGGGAAGTAGGTACGCAGTATTTT. This sequence encodes CASSLRVAGEVGTQYF.

V and J are TRBV4-1 and TRBJ1-1; unclear D gene. Germline CDR1 and CDR2: MGHRA and YSYEKL. Trimming took 0 bases from V and 4 from J, leaving 6 bases between them. The CDR3 length is 13 residues. The CDR3 here is CASSQEMSTEAFF. For the CDR3, the DNA is TGCGCCAGCAGCCAAGAGATGAGCACTGAAGCTTTCTTT.

The genes are TRBV2 and TRBJ2-7; no clear D gene. Germline assignment: CDR1 SNHLY and CDR2 FYNNEI. With 8 bases removed from V and 6 bases from J, the gap between germline ends came to 5 bases. The CDR3 covers 9 residues. The CDR3 is CASFGEQYF. The CDR3 coding sequence is TGTGCCAGCTTCGGCGAGCAGTACTTC.